This T cell receptor beta chain was found in a study of low-dose radiotherapy and immunotherapy resistance in tumors. Time point of the sample: before trial treatment. Along with nivolumab and ipilimumab, donors received aspirin, low-dose cyclophosphamide and low-dose radiotherapy. Eligibility criteria specified advanced solid malignancies devoid of tumor-infiltrating lymphocytes. This clonotype was detected ten times or more. TRAV and TRBV primers primed cDNA for both TCRalpha and TCRbeta. A constant-region primer paired with the V-primer adapter amplified TCRs over approximately 20 PCR cycles. Amplification of isolated mRNA was accomplished via in vitro transcription. TCRdb reanalysed the reads using MiXCR and keeps one entry per CDR3 protein. The table records fewer than 90,000 distinct CDR3 sequences, around 30% of them present only once. The receptor was isolated from a female donor with ovarian cancer. The sample here was PBMCs, taken before treatment.

CDR3 DNA sequence: TGCGCCAGCAGTGCCGGGGGGAACACTGAAGCTTTCTTT. Translating gives CASSAGGNTEAFF. The rearrangement links TRBV5-1 to TRBJ1-1, with D maybe TRBD1 (5 bases). Deletions cut 5 bases from V and 1 base from J, with 9 bases between. Germline V gene lookup returns CDR1 SGHRS and CDR2 YFSETQ. The CDR3 loop spans 13 amino acids.